Listed below are T cell receptor beta chains from one sample, sequenced in a study of CD8+ T cells in alopecia areata. The method was immunoSEQ multiplex PCR; TCRdb's version includes in-frame clones alone and lacks a portion of them. The sample lists 110,000 to 150,000 clones; about 60% were seen once. This sample comprised CD4+ T cells sorted from blood, obtained at week 0. The receptors shown here come from a human donor with alopecia areata. Both conserved end residues are part of each CDR3. D genes are given only for firm matches. Clone size is stated in some rows and not others, as once, few, many or a class when expanded.

CDR3aa: CSVGPGQTNTGELFF
CDR3nt: .
d_gene: .
v_gene: TRBV29-1
j_gene: TRBJ2-2
abundance: .

CDR3aa: CASSIGDRTQGEAFF
CDR3nt: TGTGCCAGTAGTATTGGTGACAGAACTCAAGGTGAAGCTTTCTTT
d_gene: .
v_gene: TRBV19
j_gene: TRBJ1-1
abundance: .

CDR3aa: CASSLVSVFDEQYF
CDR3nt: TGTGCCAGCAGCTTAGTATCAGTGTTTGACGAGCAGTACTTC
d_gene: .
v_gene: TRBV7-9
j_gene: TRBJ2-7
abundance: .

CDR3aa: CAWTPRAGRFGAFF
CDR3nt: TGTGCCTGGACCCCCCGGGCAGGGCGGTTCGGAGCTTTCTTT
d_gene: .
v_gene: TRBV30
j_gene: TRBJ1-1
abundance: .

CDR3aa: CASSFETGVETNEQFF
CDR3nt: TGCGCCAGCAGCTTTGAGACAGGGGTGGAAACCAATGAGCAGTTCTTC
d_gene: TRBD1
v_gene: TRBV5-1
j_gene: TRBJ2-1
abundance: .

CDR3aa: CASRRGAETQYF
CDR3nt: TGTGCCAGCCGCAGGGGGGCAGAGACCCAGTACTTC
d_gene: .
v_gene: TRBV6-5
j_gene: TRBJ2-5
abundance: .

CDR3aa: CSVEESSLVTQYF
CDR3nt: TGCAGCGTTGAAGAGAGCAGTCTGGTTACGCAGTATTTT
d_gene: .
v_gene: TRBV29-1
j_gene: TRBJ2-3
abundance: .

CDR3aa: CASSVGIAGTKETQYF
CDR3nt: TGTGCCAGCAGCGTAGGGATAGCGGGGACTAAAGAGACCCAGTACTTC
d_gene: TRBD2
v_gene: TRBV9
j_gene: TRBJ2-5
abundance: .

CDR3aa: CASSELKTSSYNSPLHF
CDR3nt: TGTGCCAGCAGCGAACTGAAAACGAGCTCCTATAATTCACCCCTCCACTTT
d_gene: .
v_gene: TRBV9
j_gene: TRBJ1-6
abundance: .

CDR3aa: CASSSFTGTEAFF
CDR3nt: TGCGCCAGCAGCTCCTTTACGGGCACTGAAGCTTTCTTT
d_gene: .
v_gene: TRBV5-1
j_gene: TRBJ1-1
abundance: .

CDR3aa: CASSLYENSPLHF
CDR3nt: TGTGCCAGCAGCTTATACGAGAATTCACCCCTCCACTTT
d_gene: .
v_gene: TRBV7-9
j_gene: TRBJ1-6
abundance: .

CDR3aa: CASSYPGTDTQYF
CDR3nt: TGTGCCAGCAGCTATCCGGGCACAGATACGCAGTATTTT
d_gene: .
v_gene: TRBV11-2
j_gene: TRBJ2-3
abundance: .

CDR3aa: CASRKSGPNTGELFF
CDR3nt: TGTGCCAGCAGGAAAAGCGGGCCGAACACCGGGGAGCTGTTTTTT
d_gene: .
v_gene: TRBV2
j_gene: TRBJ2-2
abundance: once

CDR3aa: CASSDRPGLGTDTQYF
CDR3nt: TGTGCCAGCAGCGACAGACCGGGACTAGGCACAGATACGCAGTATTTT
d_gene: TRBD2
v_gene: TRBV7-2
j_gene: TRBJ2-3
abundance: .

CDR3aa: CSVVRGMNTEAFF
CDR3nt: TGCAGCGTTGTTCGGGGGATGAACACTGAAGCTTTCTTT
d_gene: .
v_gene: TRBV29-1
j_gene: TRBJ1-1
abundance: .

CDR3aa: CASSLGGTLTYEQYF
CDR3nt: TGTGCCAGCAGTCTAGGAGGGACACTTACCTACGAGCAGTACTTC
d_gene: .
v_gene: TRBV27
j_gene: TRBJ2-7
abundance: many

CDR3aa: CASSLGGDIYNEQFF
CDR3nt: TGTGCCAGCAGCTTAGGCGGGGACATCTACAATGAGCAGTTCTTC
d_gene: .
v_gene: TRBV11-3
j_gene: TRBJ2-1
abundance: .

CDR3aa: CASSVEQGVVMRYTF
CDR3nt: TGTGCCAGCAGCGTAGAGCAGGGAGTGGTTATGCGGTACACCTTC
d_gene: .
v_gene: TRBV9
j_gene: TRBJ1-2
abundance: .

CDR3aa: CASSLGSFQYF
CDR3nt: TGTGCCAGCAGCCTAGGGAGTTTTCAGTACTTC
d_gene: .
v_gene: TRBV7-9
j_gene: TRBJ2-4
abundance: .

CDR3aa: CASSLPLAYTQYF
CDR3nt: TGTGCCAGCAGCTTACCGTTGGCCTATACGCAGTATTTT
d_gene: .
v_gene: TRBV7-2
j_gene: TRBJ2-3
abundance: .

CDR3aa: CSAKGLVGSPEQFF
CDR3nt: TGCAGCGCCAAGGGACTAGTCGGGTCGCCTGAGCAGTTCTTC
d_gene: TRBD2
v_gene: TRBV29-1
j_gene: TRBJ2-1
abundance: few

CDR3aa: CSADGGDQETQYF
CDR3nt: TGCAGCGCTGACGGGGGAGACCAAGAGACCCAGTACTTC
d_gene: .
v_gene: TRBV29-1
j_gene: TRBJ2-5
abundance: few